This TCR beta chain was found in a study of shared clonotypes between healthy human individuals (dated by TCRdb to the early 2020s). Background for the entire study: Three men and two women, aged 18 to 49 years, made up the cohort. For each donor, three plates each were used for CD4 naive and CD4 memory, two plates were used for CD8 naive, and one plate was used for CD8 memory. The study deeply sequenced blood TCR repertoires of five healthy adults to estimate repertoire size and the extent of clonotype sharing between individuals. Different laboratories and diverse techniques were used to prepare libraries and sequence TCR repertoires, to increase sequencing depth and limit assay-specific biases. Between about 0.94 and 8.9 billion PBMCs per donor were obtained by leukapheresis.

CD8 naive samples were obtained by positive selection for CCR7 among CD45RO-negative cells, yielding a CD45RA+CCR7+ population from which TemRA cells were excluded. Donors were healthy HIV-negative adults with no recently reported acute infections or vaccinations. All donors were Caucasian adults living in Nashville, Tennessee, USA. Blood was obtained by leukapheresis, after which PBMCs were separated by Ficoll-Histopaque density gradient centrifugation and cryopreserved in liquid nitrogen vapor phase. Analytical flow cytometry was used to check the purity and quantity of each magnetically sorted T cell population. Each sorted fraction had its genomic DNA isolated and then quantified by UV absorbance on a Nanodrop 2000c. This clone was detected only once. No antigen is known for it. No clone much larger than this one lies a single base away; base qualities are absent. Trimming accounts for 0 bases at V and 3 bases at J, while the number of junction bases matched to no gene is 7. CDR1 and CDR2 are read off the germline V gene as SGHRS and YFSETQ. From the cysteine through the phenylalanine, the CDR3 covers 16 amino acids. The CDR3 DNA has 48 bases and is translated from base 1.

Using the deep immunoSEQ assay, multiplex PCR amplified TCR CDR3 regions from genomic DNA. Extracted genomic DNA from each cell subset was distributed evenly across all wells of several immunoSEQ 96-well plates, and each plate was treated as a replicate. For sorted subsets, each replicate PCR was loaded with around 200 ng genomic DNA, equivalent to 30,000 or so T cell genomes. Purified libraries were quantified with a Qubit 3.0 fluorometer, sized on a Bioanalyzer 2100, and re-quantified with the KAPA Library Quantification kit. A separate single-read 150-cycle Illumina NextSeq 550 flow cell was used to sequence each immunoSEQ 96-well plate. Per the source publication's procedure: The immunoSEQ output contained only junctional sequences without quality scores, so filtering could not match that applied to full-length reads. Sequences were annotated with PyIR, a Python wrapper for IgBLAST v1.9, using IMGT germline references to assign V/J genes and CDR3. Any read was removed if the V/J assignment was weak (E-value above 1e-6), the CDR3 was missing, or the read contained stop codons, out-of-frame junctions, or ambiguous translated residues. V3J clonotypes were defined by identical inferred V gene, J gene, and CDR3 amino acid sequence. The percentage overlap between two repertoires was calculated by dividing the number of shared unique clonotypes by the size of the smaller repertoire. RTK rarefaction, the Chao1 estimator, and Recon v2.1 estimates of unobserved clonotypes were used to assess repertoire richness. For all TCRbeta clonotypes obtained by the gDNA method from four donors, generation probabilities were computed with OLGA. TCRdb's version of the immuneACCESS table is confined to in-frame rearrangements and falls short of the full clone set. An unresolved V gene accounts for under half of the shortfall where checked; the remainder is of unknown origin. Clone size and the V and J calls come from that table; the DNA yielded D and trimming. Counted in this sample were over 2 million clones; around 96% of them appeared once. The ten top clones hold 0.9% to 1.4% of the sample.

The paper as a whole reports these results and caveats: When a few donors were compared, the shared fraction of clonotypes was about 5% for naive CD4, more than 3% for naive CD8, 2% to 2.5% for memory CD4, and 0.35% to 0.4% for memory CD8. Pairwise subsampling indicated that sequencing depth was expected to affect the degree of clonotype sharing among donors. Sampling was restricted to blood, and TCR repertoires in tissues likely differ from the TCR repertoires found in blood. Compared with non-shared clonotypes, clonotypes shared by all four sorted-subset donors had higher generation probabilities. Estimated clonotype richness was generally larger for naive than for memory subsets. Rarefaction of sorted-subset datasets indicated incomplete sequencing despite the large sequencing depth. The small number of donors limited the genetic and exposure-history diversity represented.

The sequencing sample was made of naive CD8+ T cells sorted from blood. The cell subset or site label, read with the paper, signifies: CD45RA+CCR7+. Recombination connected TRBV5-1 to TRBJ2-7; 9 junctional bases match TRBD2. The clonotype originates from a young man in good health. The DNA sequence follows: TGCGCCAGCAGCTTGGGGGGCGTAGCGGGAGACTACGAGCAGTACTTC. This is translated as CASSLGGVAGDYEQYF.